Listed here are 20 T cell receptor beta chains from one sample, sequenced in a study of T-cell reconstitution after alpha-beta-depleted transplantation in children. Preparation of the TCRbeta library involved a method that used unique molecular identifiers. TCRdb re-called the PCR reads with MiXCR, one entry per CDR3 protein. The table records roughly 120,000 distinct CDR3 sequences, about 9.3% of them present only once. Specimen: PBMCs from the stem cell graft donor, collected from the stem cell graft. These receptors were collected from a human donor who donated a stem cell graft to a child with acute lymphoblastic leukemia.

This clonotype was found many times. The rearrangement uses TRBV7-2 and TRBJ1-2; 9 nucleotides line up with TRBD1. The CDR3 spans 16 residues. The germline V gene has CDR1 SGHTA and CDR2 FQGNSA. With 0 bases clipped from V and 8 bases from J, the junction kept 10 bases outside the gene matches. The CDR3 is CASSLASTGGVLGYTF. Here the CDR3 DNA reads TGTGCCAGCAGCTTAGCGAGCACAGGGGGCGTATTAGGCTACACCTTC.

There are many counts of this clonotype. The chain is built from TRBV27 and TRBJ1-4; D remains unclear. V gave up 4 bases and J gave up 6 bases, with 6 bases separating them. CDR1 MNHEY and CDR2 SMNVEV come from the germline V gene (reference sequence). The CDR3 extends over 12 amino acids. CDR3 in amino acids: CASSSVDEKLFF. The CDR3, as DNA: TGTGCCAGCAGTTCGGTGGATGAAAAACTGTTTTTT.

This clonotype was seen many times. V usage is TRBV27 and J usage is TRBJ2-6, with TRBD1 matching 7 bases. Trimming at V came to 7 bases and at J to 0 bases, leaving 6 bases not matched to a gene. The CDR3 runs to 16 residues. Germline CDR1 MNHEY, CDR2 SMNVEV (reference sequence). The CDR3 sequence is CASTGQDLSGANVLTF. The CDR3 DNA follows: TGTGCCAGCACCGGACAGGACCTCTCTGGGGCCAACGTCCTGACTTTC.

This clonotype was seen repeatedly, ten times or more. This chain uses TRBV6-5 with TRBJ2-7, with TRBD1 matching over 7 bases. Germline V gene sequence: CDR1 MNHEY, CDR2 SVGAGI. The CDR3 has 16 residues. Losses at the gene ends were 2 bases for V and 2 bases for J; bases not matched to a gene: 9. The CDR3 DNA reads TGTGCCAGCAGTTACGGACAGGCCGAAATCACCTACGAGCAGTACTTC. It encodes CASSYGQAEITYEQYF.

This clonotype was seen at least ten times. This sequence joins TRBV9 and TRBJ2-7, with D maybe TRBD1 (5 bases). The CDR3 runs 13 residues. Germline CDR1 reads SGDLS; CDR2 reads YYNGEE. Trimming pared 0 bases from V and 4 bases from J, leaving 8 bases between. The CDR3 DNA follows: TGTGCCAGCAGCGTAGGACAGCTTTACGAGCAGTACTTC. It encodes CASSVGQLYEQYF.

This clonotype has a count of ten or more. This sequence joins TRBV12-3 or TRBV12-4 and TRBJ2-2, with 12 bases fitting TRBD2. This CDR3 is 14 amino acids long. V was clipped by 4 bases and J by 6 bases; unmatched bases: 0. The CDR3 here is CASSWTSGAGELFF. The CDR3 DNA reads as TGTGCCAGCAGTTGGACTAGCGGGGCCGGGGAGCTGTTTTTT.

In its sample, this clonotype was seen many times. This rearrangement joins TRBV5-6 to TRBJ1-2, with 7 bases aligning to TRBD1. This CDR3 region has 14 residues. The V gene end was trimmed by 0 bases and the J gene end by 8 bases; junction bases not matched to a gene: 7. The germline V gene has CDR1 SGHDT and CDR2 YYEEEE. The CDR3 sequence is CASSLGTGFIGYTF. In nucleotides, the CDR3 is TGTGCCAGCAGCTTGGGGACAGGATTTATAGGCTACACCTTC.

This clonotype was recorded at least ten times. The CDR3 spells CASSHLTGQGDANYGYTF. The CDR3 bases are TGCGCCAGCAGCCATCTAACCGGACAGGGGGACGCTAACTATGGCTACACCTTC. The chain couples TRBV4-3 to TRBJ1-2; 10 bases fit TRBD1. The germline CDR1 and CDR2 sequences are LGHNA and YSLEER. V was pared by 3 bases and J by 0 bases, with 10 bases of the junction left unmatched. The CDR3 spans 18 residues.

This clonotype was picked up many times. J is TRBJ2-1 and V is TRBV6-4, with 8 bases fitting TRBD2. The CDR3 has 19 amino acids. Germline V gives CDR1 MRHNA, CDR2 SNTAGT. V trimming: 5 bases; J trimming: 7 bases; junction bases outside the gene matches: 22. CDR3: CASSPHDRVLAGTGNEQFF. The CDR3 DNA sequence: TGTGCCAGCAGTCCCCATGACCGGGTTCTAGCGGGTACGGGGAATGAGCAGTTCTTC.

This clonotype was picked up many times. The chain employs TRBV12-3 or TRBV12-4 and TRBJ1-2; D not certain. The V and J ends lost 3 bases and 4 bases respectively, with 9 bases between them. The CDR3 totals 13 residues. The CDR3 DNA is TGTGCCAGCAGTTTTTCGAGCTTCTATGGCTACACCTTC. It specifies CASSFSSFYGYTF.

The table lists this clonotype with many counts. The chain links TRBV20-1 to TRBJ2-2; D not resolved. Deletions cut 6 bases from V and 3 bases from J, with 5 bases between. Germline CDR1 is DFQATT and CDR2 is SNEGSKA (reference sequence). This CDR3 contains 11 residues. The CDR3 DNA sequence: TGCAGTGCAGTTGACACCGGGGAGCTGTTTTTT. It is translated as CSAVDTGELFF.

This clonotype was counted at least ten times. The chain employs TRBV20-1 and TRBJ1-1, with no clear D. The CDR3 loop spans 14 amino acids. V was trimmed by 6 bases and J by 3 bases, leaving 17 bases between them. Looked up from germline, CDR1 is DFQATT and CDR2 is SNEGSKA (reference sequence). The CDR3 nucleotides are TGCAGTGCCAGTGTTGGAGGGCTGGACACTGAAGCTTTCTTT. As protein: CSASVGGLDTEAFF.

This clonotype has at least ten counts. This chain joins TRBV12-3 or TRBV12-4 and TRBJ2-7; D remains ambiguous. V was shortened by 8 bases and J by 0 bases, with 14 bases between the two germline ends. The CDR3 length is 14 residues. CDR3 DNA: TGTGCCAGCGCATCGTTGTATAGCTCCTACGAGCAGTACTTC. It translates to CASASLYSSYEQYF.

This clonotype was counted at least ten times. J is TRBJ1-2 and V is TRBV14; D unclear. Trimming left V 4 bases short and J 4 bases short, with 16 bases between. The CDR3 runs 15 residues. Germline loops: CDR1 SGHDN, CDR2 FVKESK. The DNA for the CDR3 is TGTGCCAGCAGCCTCTCTCCTTGGGATTCCTATGGCTACACCTTC. Translation gives CASSLSPWDSYGYTF.

The sample holds many counts of this clonotype. The chain couples TRBV5-1 to TRBJ1-3; 7 bases line up with TRBD1. Germline CDR1 and CDR2: SGHRS and YFSETQ. Trimming cost V 4 bases and J 4 bases; bases outside gene matches: 8. This CDR3 is built from 15 residues. For the CDR3, the DNA is TGCGCCAGCAGCCCAGCGAGGGGGCGAGGAAACACCATATATTTT. Residues: CASSPARGRGNTIYF.

This clonotype came up many times. The CDR3 loop reads CASSISPTGGVTDTQYF. CDR3 coding DNA: TGTGCCAGCAGTATCTCCCCCACAGGGGGCGTCACAGATACGCAGTATTTT. This chain joins TRBV27 and TRBJ2-3, with 9 positions matching TRBD1. J gave up 2 bases and V 5 bases, and 11 bases lay outside the gene matches. The CDR3 loop spans 17 amino acids. Germline V gene lookup returns CDR1 MNHEY and CDR2 SMNVEV (reference sequence).

The sample holds many counts of this clonotype. The chain recombines TRBV5-6 with TRBJ2-1; 12 positions match TRBD2. The CDR3 is 15 residues long. Germline V gene sequence: CDR1 SGHDT, CDR2 YYEEEE. V lost 2 bases to trimming and J lost 10 bases; unmatched junction nucleotides: 7. The CDR3 loop reads CASSFTSGGREEQFF. The CDR3 nucleotides are TGTGCCAGCAGCTTTACTAGCGGGGGGCGGGAGGAGCAGTTCTTC.

This clonotype was detected ten times or more. The chain combines TRBV20-1 with TRBJ2-7; D is unresolved. From germline, CDR1 is DFQATT and CDR2 SNEGSKA (reference sequence). The CDR3 sequence is 12 residues long. V gave up 3 bases and J gave up 2 bases, with 8 bases separating them. As DNA, the CDR3 is TGCAGTGCTAGCCCAAGGGCCTACGAGCAGTACTTC. Protein sequence: CSASPRAYEQYF.

In its sample, this clonotype was seen many times. This chain joins TRBV28 and TRBJ2-5; 14 nucleotides match TRBD2. The CDR3 sequence is 17 residues long. V was pared by 6 bases and J by 5 bases, with 11 bases of the junction left unmatched. Germline assignment: CDR1 MDHEN and CDR2 SYDVKM. The CDR3 loop reads CASRPTTSGRAGETQYF. CDR3 sequence (DNA): TGTGCCAGCAGGCCGACGACTAGCGGGAGGGCCGGGGAGACCCAGTACTTC.

This clonotype has a count of ten or more. This chain connects TRBV20-1 to TRBJ1-3; tentatively, D is TRBD1 (5 bases). The CDR3 sequence is 14 residues long. The V gene lost 6 bases and the J gene lost 0 bases, with 12 bases spanning the gap. From germline, CDR1 is DFQATT and CDR2 SNEGSKA (reference sequence). The CDR3 bases are TGCAGTGCGGCGACAGCTGCCTCTGGAAACACCATATATTTT. This translates into CSAATAASGNTIYF.